Each of the 32 T cell receptor beta chains below was sequenced from the same sample in a study of blood T cell repertoires in COVID-19. TCRdb's copy holds only in-frame clones and misses some; the assay was immunoSEQ multiplex PCR. The table has approximately 61,000 clones, 70% to 90% seen once. The sample comprised peripheral blood. The source is an older man with acute or convalescent COVID-19.

This clone turned up a few times. The chain combines TRBV7-2 with TRBJ1-4, with 7 positions matching TRBD1. V lost 4 bases to trimming and J lost 8 bases; unmatched junction nucleotides: 13. Germline CDR1 and CDR2: SGHTA and FQGNSA. This CDR3 has 16 residues. The CDR3 coding sequence is TGTGCCAGCAGCTGGAGGTCCGGGGACAGTTTAGAAAAACTGTTTTTT. It codes for CASSWRSGDSLEKLFF.

This clone was observed a single time. This chain joins TRBV5-1 and TRBJ2-7; perhaps TRBD2 as D (6 bases). The CDR3 has 15 residues. CDR1 SGHRS and CDR2 YFSETQ come from the germline V gene. Between the trimmed V and J ends, which lost 4 bases and 6 bases, there was a span of 20 bases. DNA for the CDR3: TGCGCCAGCAGCCGGAGCACGGGAGACGTGGGCGAGCAGTACTTC. Its translation: CASSRSTGDVGEQYF.

V usage is TRBV9 and J usage is TRBJ2-1; TRBD1 aligns across 11 bases. The ends lost 0 bases at V and 2 bases at J; junction bases unmatched: 4. Germline CDR1 is SGDLS and CDR2 is YYNGEE. This CDR3 has 17 residues. CDR3 sequence (DNA): TGTGCCAGCAGCGTAGGGACAGGGGGCGAGGCCTACAATGAGCAGTTCTTC. Encoded protein: CASSVGTGGEAYNEQFF.

This chain links TRBV11-1 with TRBJ1-1; D gene ambiguous. The V gene's germline CDR1 is SGHAT and CDR2 FQDESV (reference sequence). Between the trimmed V and J ends, which lost 4 bases and 0 bases, there was a span of 9 bases. The CDR3 consists of 14 residues. CDR3 DNA: TGTGCCAGCAGCTCGCAGAACATGAACACTGAAGCTTTCTTT. This encodes CASSSQNMNTEAFF.

The chain joins TRBV28 to TRBJ1-1; 8 nucleotides line up with TRBD1. The CDR3 contains 16 residues. After removal of 4 bases from V and 0 bases from J, the junction contained 7 bases not matched to a gene. Germline V gene data show CDR1 as MDHEN and CDR2 as SYDVKM. The CDR3 protein is CASSSQGVAMNTEAFF. In nucleotides, the CDR3 is TGTGCCAGCAGTTCACAGGGGGTTGCAATGAACACTGAAGCTTTCTTT. Complete variable domain (other parts from reference TRBV28 and TRBJ1-1): DVKVTQSSRYLVKRTGEKVFLECVQDMDHENMFWYRQDPGLGLRLIYFSYDVKMKEKGDIPEGYSVSREKKERFSLILESASTNQTSMYLCASSSQGVAMNTEAFFGQGTRLTVV.

This chain connects TRBV5-1 to TRBJ2-7, with 9 bases aligning to TRBD1. Trimming at V came to 7 bases and at J to 5 bases, leaving 13 bases not matched to a gene. CDR1 is SGHRS, CDR2 YFSETQ, per germline. CDR3 length: 15 amino acids. CDR3 bases: TGCGCCAGCTGCCGGGGTTTGGGACAGGGCCACGAGCAGTACTTC. This encodes CASCRGLGQGHEQYF.

This chain joins TRBV24-1 and TRBJ2-1; TRBD2 aligns across 13 bases. V lost 6 bases to trimming and J lost 8 bases; unmatched junction nucleotides: 3. The CDR3 length is 14 residues. From germline, CDR1 is KGHDR and CDR2 SFDVKD. CDR3 sequence reads: CATSRTSGGDEQFF. Written as DNA, the CDR3 is TGTGCCACCAGTCGGACTAGCGGGGGTGATGAGCAGTTCTTC.

This sequence joins TRBV29-1 and TRBJ2-1; D is unclear. Germline V lookup: CDR1 SQVTM, CDR2 ANQGSEA. CDR3 length: 12 amino acids. V lost 4 bases to trimming and J lost 3 bases, with 7 bases between them. In DNA form, the CDR3 reads TGCAGCGTTGGACACCTCTACAATGAGCAGTTCTTC. It yields the protein CSVGHLYNEQFF.

The V and J genes are TRBV6-1 and TRBJ1-4, with a possible D match to TRBD1 (5 bases). The germline V gene encodes CDR1 MNHNS and CDR2 SASEGT. This CDR3 is built from 13 residues. Trimming took off 2 bases at V and 8 bases at J, with 9 bases between the two ends. The DNA for the CDR3 is TGTGCCAGCAGTGAATCCAGGGTAGAAAAACTGTTTTTT. Encoded protein: CASSESRVEKLFF.

CDR3: CASSPTGGGSYEQYF. CDR3 coding DNA: TGTGCCAGCAGCCCCACAGGGGGGGGCTCCTACGAGCAGTACTTC. The V call is TRBV7-6, the J call TRBJ2-7; weak D call: TRBD1 (8 bases). The CDR3 is made up of 15 amino acids. Trimming took 5 bases from V and 0 from J, leaving 14 bases between them. From germline, CDR1 is SGHVS and CDR2 FNYEAQ.

V is TRBV6-2 or TRBV6-3 and J is TRBJ2-3; 13 positions match TRBD2. With V trimmed by 6 bases and J by 1 base, 4 bases remained unmatched. In germline, CDR1 is MNHEY, CDR2 SVGEGT. This CDR3 is 16 amino acids long. The CDR3 protein is CASSPTSGGGTDTQYF. DNA of the CDR3: TGTGCCAGCAGCCCTACTAGCGGGGGGGGCACAGATACGCAGTATTTT.

The chain has TRBV6-5 and TRBJ1-4; D is unclear. V lost 1 base, J lost 7 bases, and 13 bases lay in between. CDR3 length equals 15 residues. Germline V lookup: CDR1 MNHEY, CDR2 SVGAGI. The CDR3 DNA reads TGTGCCAGCAGTTACTGGGCAGGTGGTTCTGAAAAACTGTTTTTT. Translation gives CASSYWAGGSEKLFF.

This chain joins TRBV4-2 and TRBJ1-5; tentatively, D is TRBD1 (6 bases). Trimming removed 0 bases from V and 4 bases from J, with 19 bases in between. Germline V gives CDR1 LGHNA, CDR2 YNFKEQ. The CDR3 totals 18 residues. CDR3 DNA: TGTGCCAGCAGCCAAGATAGGGTAGGGACACACACTAATCAGCCCCAGCATTTT. As protein: CASSQDRVGTHTNQPQHF.

CDR3 DNA sequence: TGTGCCAGTAGTATATGGGCCACCTTCACAGATACGCAGTATTTT. Protein: CASSIWATFTDTQYF. V and J are TRBV19 and TRBJ2-3, with D unresolved. This CDR3 is built from 15 residues. The V gene lost 2 bases and the J gene lost 2 bases, with 11 bases spanning the gap. In germline, CDR1 is LNHDA, CDR2 SQIVND (reference sequence).

The V and J genes are TRBV13 and TRBJ2-1, with D tentatively TRBD2 (7 bases). The CDR3 spans 16 residues. CDR1 and CDR2 from the germline V gene are PRHDT and FYEKMQ (reference sequence). Trimming pared 4 bases from V and 5 bases from J, leaving 18 bases between. CDR3 in amino acids: CASSWGRGDRHNEQFF. The CDR3 DNA is TGTGCCAGCAGCTGGGGGAGGGGGGACCGTCACAATGAGCAGTTCTTC.

V is TRBV5-1 and J is TRBJ1-2; 9 bases map to TRBD1. The trim removed 4 bases at V and 7 bases at J, leaving 8 bases unmatched. CDR1 and CDR2 from the germline V gene are SGHRS and YFSETQ. The CDR3 extends over 14 amino acids. CDR3 sequence reads: CASSDTGGSFGYTF. The CDR3 DNA sequence: TGCGCCAGCAGCGATACAGGGGGCTCTTTTGGCTACACCTTC.

The V gene is TRBV2, the J gene TRBJ2-1; D is uncertain. Germline V CDR1 and CDR2: SNHLY, FYNNEI. This CDR3 spans 13 amino acids. V lost 7 bases, J lost 5 bases, and 12 bases lay in between. CDR3 nucleotides: TGTGCCAGCAACCCCTTGGCCCACAATGAGCAGTTCTTC. Protein sequence: CASNPLAHNEQFF.

This chain links TRBV2 with TRBJ1-6; D unresolved. The CDR3 runs to 18 residues. The ends were cut back, 0 bases at V and 4 bases at J, with 16 bases in the middle. Looked up from germline, CDR1 is SNHLY and CDR2 is FYNNEI. The CDR3 spells CASSEAPPGLKYNSPLHF. CDR3 coding DNA: TGTGCCAGCAGTGAAGCCCCGCCAGGTTTAAAATATAATTCACCCCTCCACTTT. The entire variable domain, with the rest obtained from reference TRBV2 and TRBJ1-6, is as follows: EPEVTQTPSHQVTQMGQEVILRCVPISNHLYFYWYRQILGQKVEFLVSFYNNEISEKSEIFDDQFSVERPDGSNFTLKIRSTKLEDSAMYFCASSEAPPGLKYNSPLHFGNGTRLTVT.

The CDR3 DNA reads TGTGCCAGCAGCCAAGGTCCCCGAGGTGGGAACACTGAAGCTTTCTTT. This translates into CASSQGPRGGNTEAFF. The rearrangement links TRBV7-3 to TRBJ1-1; the D is unclear. CDR1 is SGHTA, CDR2 FQGTGA, per germline. CDR3 length: 16 amino acids. Deletions cut 5 bases from V and 1 base from J, with 17 bases between. The variable domain in full, completed from reference TRBV7-3 and TRBJ1-1, reads GAGVSQTPSNKVTEKGKYVELRCDPISGHTALYWYRQSLGQGPEFLIYFQGTGAADDSGLPNDRFFAVRPEGSVSTLKIQRTERGDSAVYLCASSQGPRGGNTEAFFGQGTRLTVV.

This clone was detected only a few times. J is TRBJ1-4 and V is TRBV4-1, with 11 bases identical to TRBD1. CDR1 is MGHRA and CDR2 is YSYEKL in the germline V gene. V was pared by 6 bases and J by 3 bases, with 9 bases of the junction left unmatched. The CDR3 spans 17 residues. The CDR3 loop reads CASSRGTGGIANEKLFF. The CDR3 DNA is TGCGCCAGCAGTCGTGGGACAGGGGGGATTGCTAATGAAAAACTGTTTTTT.

The V and J genes are TRBV6-1 and TRBJ2-3, with 13 bases lining up with TRBD2. V dropped 3 bases and J dropped 10; count of bases not matched to a gene: 10. The CDR3 contains 16 residues. Germline loops: CDR1 MNHNS, CDR2 SASEGT. The CDR3 region has the DNA TGTGCCAGCAGTGAGACAGGGACTAGCGGGACCTATCCGCAGTATTTT. This sequence encodes CASSETGTSGTYPQYF.

The chain employs TRBV6-5 and TRBJ1-1; D is perhaps TRBD1 (6 bases). The CDR3 covers 13 residues. Per the germline V gene, CDR1 is MNHEY and CDR2 is SVGAGI. Trimming left V 6 bases short and J 4 bases short, with 12 bases between. DNA of the CDR3: TGTGCCAGCAGGGACAGACCGGGCACTGAAGCTTTCTTT. Translating gives CASRDRPGTEAFF.

This rearrangement joins TRBV19 to TRBJ1-2; 11 nucleotides line up with TRBD1. Trimming took 9 bases from V and 5 from J; bases not matched to a gene: 5. The CDR3 loop spans 13 amino acids. The germline CDR1 and CDR2 sequences are LNHDA and SQIVND (reference sequence). The CDR3 nucleotides read TGTGCCAGCCGGGACAGGGGGACTTATGGCTACACCTTC. Translation: CASRDRGTYGYTF. The variable domain in full, with the rest retrieved from reference TRBV19 and TRBJ1-2, is DGGITQSPKYLFRKEGQNVTLSCEQNLNHDAMYWYRQDPGQGLRLIYYSQIVNDFQKGDIAEGYSVSREKKESFPLTVTSAQKNPTAFYLCASRDRGTYGYTFGSGTRLTVV.

The chain combines TRBV2 with TRBJ2-3, with D tentatively TRBD2 (6 bases). From germline, CDR1 is SNHLY and CDR2 FYNNEI. The V gene lost 5 bases and the J gene lost 1 base, with 10 bases spanning the gap. The CDR3 loop spans 14 amino acids. CDR3 region: CASSRDLGTDTQYF. The CDR3 DNA follows: TGTGCCAGCAGTCGGGACTTGGGCACAGATACGCAGTATTTT.

The chain joins TRBV18 to TRBJ1-2, with 8 bases lining up with TRBD1. V lost 2 bases and J lost 12; bases outside the gene matches: 11. CDR3 size: 14 residues. The germline V gene has CDR1 KGHSH and CDR2 LQKENI. CDR3 nucleotide sequence: TGTGCCAGCTCACCAAACCGGGACAGGCTGGGTGACACCTTC. Residues: CASSPNRDRLGDTF.

This sequence joins TRBV7-2 and TRBJ1-2, with 8 bases lining up with TRBD1. Germline V gives CDR1 SGHTA, CDR2 FQGNSA. This CDR3 region has 13 residues. Germline trimming cut 5 bases from V and 8 bases from J; bases unmatched to any gene: 7. This CDR3 reads CASSVGQGDGYTF. The CDR3 DNA follows: TGTGCCAGCAGCGTTGGACAGGGCGACGGCTACACCTTC.

This clone was counted once. The rearrangement uses TRBV18 and TRBJ2-1, with 7 bases lining up with TRBD2. The V gene's germline CDR1 is KGHSH and CDR2 LQKENI. V dropped 5 bases and J dropped 0; count of bases not matched to a gene: 4. CDR3 size: 15 residues. As DNA, the CDR3 is TGTGCCAGCTCAAGGGCGGGGGACTCCTACAATGAGCAGTTCTTC. As protein: CASSRAGDSYNEQFF.

The gene calls are TRBV12-5 and TRBJ2-2; maybe TRBD1 (6 bases). The CDR3 contains 15 residues. Trimming removed 6 bases at V and 8 bases at J, with 19 bases between. Germline V lookup: CDR1 LGHNT, CDR2 FRNRAP. CDR3 loop: CASGPTPWGPGELFF. CDR3 DNA sequence: TGTGCTAGTGGACCGACCCCCTGGGGGCCGGGGGAGCTGTTTTTT.

This clone came up once. The rearrangement uses TRBV23-1 and TRBJ1-2, with D hard to call. TRBV23-1 is known as an ORF, though its function is uncertain. There are 14 residues in the CDR3. The V end was cut by 0 bases, the J end by 0 bases, with 5 bases between. In DNA, the CDR3 is TGCGCCAGCAGTCAATCCCCGGCTAACTATGGCTACACCTTC. Amino acids: CASSQSPANYGYTF.

This chain connects TRBV9 to TRBJ2-2; 12 bases map to TRBD2. The CDR3 extends over 18 amino acids. Germline CDR1 reads SGDLS; CDR2 reads YYNGEE. Losses at the gene ends were 4 bases for V and 5 bases for J; bases not matched to a gene: 12. This CDR3 is CASSSNTLAGGPTGELFF. The CDR3 coding sequence is TGTGCCAGCAGCTCAAATACCCTAGCGGGGGGGCCGACCGGGGAGCTGTTTTTT.

The chain recombines TRBV7-6 with TRBJ2-1; possible D gene TRBD2, 5 bases. The CDR3 is 14 residues long. Per germline, CDR1 SGHVS and CDR2 FNYEAQ. The V end was cut by 2 bases, the J end by 8 bases, with 13 bases between. The DNA of the CDR3 is TGTGCCAGCAGCTTAACGGACTCCCTCGATGAGCAGTTCTTC. Protein product: CASSLTDSLDEQFF.

V usage is TRBV6-1 and J usage is TRBJ1-1, with D possibly matching TRBD1 (6 bases). Germline V lookup: CDR1 MNHNS, CDR2 SASEGT. The CDR3 has 15 amino acids. The V end was cut by 2 bases, the J end by 4 bases, with 14 bases between. The CDR3 DNA reads as TGTGCCAGCAGTGAAAGGCGAGGGGGATTCACTGAAGCTTTCTTT. It translates to CASSERRGGFTEAFF.